This T cell receptor beta chain was recovered during a study of cytomegalovirus exposure and HLA in healthy donors. As for this clone: As yet, its antigen is unknown.

The PCR ran on 60 Vbeta and 13 Jbeta primers. Repertoires were generated with immunoSEQ multiplex PCR, while TCRdb's copy carries only in-frame clones and drops some. This table has roughly 100,000 clones, roughly 67% appearing once. Study-wide results and caveats: The authors reported that TCR beta sequences could predict HLA-A and HLA-B alleles. These predictions were accurate for most subjects in the first cohort. Apparent HLA restriction characterized most CMV-associated TCR beta chains in a later analysis. Further analysis was carried out later, and it showed several of the most significant clusters appearing linked to common viral pathogens. Available immune exposure information was restricted to CMV serostatus only.

V dropped 7 bases and J dropped 5 bases, with 17 bases sitting between them. This CDR3 region has 14 residues. CDR1 MNHEY and CDR2 SMNVEV come from the germline V gene (reference sequence). Material: PBMCs. The source is a boy aged 5 to 17 in good health and CMV-seropositive. The chain joins TRBV27 to TRBJ1-1; D remains ambiguous. CDR3 protein: CASTSGRTGTEAFF. Here the CDR3 DNA reads TGTGCCAGCACCTCGGGTCGAACTGGAACTGAAGCTTTCTTT.